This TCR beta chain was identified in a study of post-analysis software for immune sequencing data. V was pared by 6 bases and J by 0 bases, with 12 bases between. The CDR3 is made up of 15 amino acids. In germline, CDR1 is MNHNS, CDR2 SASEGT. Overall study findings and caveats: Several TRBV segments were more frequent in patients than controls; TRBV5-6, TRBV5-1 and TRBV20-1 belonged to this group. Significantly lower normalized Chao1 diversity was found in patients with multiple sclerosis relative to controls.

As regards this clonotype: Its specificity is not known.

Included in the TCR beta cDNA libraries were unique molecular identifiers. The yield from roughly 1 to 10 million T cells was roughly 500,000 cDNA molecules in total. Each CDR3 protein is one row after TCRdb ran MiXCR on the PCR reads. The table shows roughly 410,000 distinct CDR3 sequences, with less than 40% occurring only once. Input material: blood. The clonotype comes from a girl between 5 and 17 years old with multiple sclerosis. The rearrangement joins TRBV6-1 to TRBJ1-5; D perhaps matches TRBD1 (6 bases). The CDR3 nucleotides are TGTGCCAGCAGGCTGGGGGCAGCTAGCAATCAGCCCCAGCATTTT. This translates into CASRLGAASNQPQHF.